The 10 T cell receptor beta chains below come from one sample, sequenced in a study of blood T cell repertoires in COVID-19. This table comes from immunoSEQ multiplex PCR, and its TCRdb copy is limited to in-frame clones, with some not included. The repertoire holds 110,000 to 150,000 clones, around nine tenths seen once, with 5.4% in the top ten. Sequencing input: peripheral blood. The receptors come from a human donor in a cohort sampled during active COVID-19.

The chain is built from TRBV6-5 and TRBJ2-6, with D possibly being TRBD1 (7 bases). Germline CDR1 is MNHEY and CDR2 is SVGAGI. The CDR3 length is 15 residues. V was shortened by 6 bases and J by 4 bases, with 13 bases between the two germline ends. The CDR3 sequence is CASRRDSSGANVLTF. CDR3 nucleotide sequence: TGTGCCAGCAGGCGGGACAGTTCGGGGGCCAACGTCCTGACTTTC.

The rearrangement uses TRBV5-1 and TRBJ1-3, with no clear D. The germline V gene has CDR1 SGHRS and CDR2 YFSETQ. The CDR3 is made up of 16 amino acids. V lost 4 bases and J 3 bases, leaving 17 bases between the germline ends. CDR3 region: CASSPGFIAGGNTIYF. Here the CDR3 DNA reads TGCGCCAGCAGCCCCGGGTTCATCGCGGGTGGAAACACCATATATTTT.

The gene calls are TRBV7-6 and TRBJ2-1, with TRBD2 matching 8 bases. The CDR3 is made up of 15 amino acids. CDR1 SGHVS and CDR2 FNYEAQ come from the germline V gene. V gave up 5 bases and J gave up 3 bases; unmatched junction bases: 6. CDR3 sequence (DNA): TGTGCCAGCAGCATTAGCGGGGAGCACTACAATGAGCAGTTCTTC. Translated: CASSISGEHYNEQFF.

This clone was counted between two and nine times. The rearrangement links TRBV29-1 to TRBJ2-2; D not resolved. V was trimmed by 6 bases and J by 7 bases, leaving 3 bases between them. This CDR3 is 9 amino acids long. Germline CDR1 SQVTM, CDR2 ANQGSEA. CDR3 bases: TGCAGCGTCGTCGGGGAGCTGTTTTTT. Its protein is CSVVGELFF.

V usage is TRBV6-2 or TRBV6-3 and J usage is TRBJ1-6, with a possible D match to TRBD1 (5 bases). Germline V gene sequence: CDR1 MNHEY, CDR2 SVGEGT. There are 16 residues in the CDR3. The V end was cut by 3 bases, the J end by 9 bases, with 18 bases between. The chain's CDR3 is CASSYRKGISGSPLHF. The CDR3, as DNA: TGTGCCAGCAGTTATCGTAAGGGGATAAGTGGTTCACCCCTCCACTTT.

The genes are TRBV2 and TRBJ2-2, with unresolved D. This CDR3 has 15 amino acids. V was clipped by 4 bases and J by 2 bases, with 11 bases between them. In germline, CDR1 is SNHLY, CDR2 FYNNEI. The CDR3 protein is CASSVVPGNTGELFF. In nucleotides, the CDR3 is TGTGCCAGCAGTGTAGTCCCAGGAAACACCGGGGAGCTGTTTTTT. The entire variable domain, with the rest obtained from reference TRBV2 and TRBJ2-2, is as follows: EPEVTQTPSHQVTQMGQEVILRCVPISNHLYFYWYRQILGQKVEFLVSFYNNEISEKSEIFDDQFSVERPDGSNFTLKIRSTKLEDSAMYFCASSVVPGNTGELFFGEGSRLTVL.

This chain connects TRBV5-1 to TRBJ2-7; 11 bases fit TRBD1. This CDR3 region has 17 residues. Trimming took 3 bases from V and 3 from J; bases not matched to a gene: 11. CDR1 and CDR2 (germline): SGHRS, YFSETQ. The CDR3 is CASSSRTGGSSLYEQYF. In DNA form, the CDR3 reads TGCGCCAGCAGCTCCAGGACAGGGGGCTCCTCTCTCTACGAGCAGTACTTC.

The J gene is TRBJ2-2, the V gene TRBV9; 8 positions match TRBD1. V was pared by 4 bases and J by 3 bases, with 8 bases of the junction left unmatched. The germline V gene encodes CDR1 SGDLS and CDR2 YYNGEE. The CDR3 is 16 residues long. CDR3 in DNA: TGTGCCAGCAGCCCCCAGGGGGCGGGGTACACCGGGGAGCTGTTTTTT. Protein sequence: CASSPQGAGYTGELFF.

The V gene is TRBV18, the J gene TRBJ1-3; D is possibly TRBD1 (6 bases). Germline CDR1 reads KGHSH; CDR2 reads LQKENI. The CDR3 extends over 14 amino acids. Trimming left V 3 bases short and J 2 bases short, with 8 bases between. This CDR3 is CASSPEGAGNTIYF. The CDR3 DNA is TGTGCCAGCTCACCCGAGGGGGCTGGAAACACCATATATTTT. Complete variable domain (other parts from reference TRBV18 and TRBJ1-3): NAGVMQNPRHLVRRRGQEARLRCSPMKGHSHVYWYRQLPEEGLKFMVYLQKENIIDESGMPKERFSAEFPKEGPSILRIQQVVRGDSAAYFCASSPEGAGNTIYFGEGSWLTVV.

The chain uses TRBV27 and TRBJ2-1, with 10 bases aligning to TRBD2. Trimming cost V 3 bases and J 13 bases; bases outside gene matches: 9. Germline CDR1 reads MNHEY; CDR2 reads SMNVEV (reference sequence). The CDR3 has 14 residues. The CDR3 sequence is CASSFTSGNVDQFF. The CDR3 nucleotides are TGTGCCAGCAGTTTCACTAGCGGGAATGTTGATCAGTTCTTC.